This T cell receptor beta chain is drawn from a study of OX40 agonist ivuxolimab in advanced cancers. For this clone: Its matching antigen is unknown.

Whole-study results and caveats: The average count of expanded clones was higher among CD8+ T cells than among CD4+. Clonal expansion was seen in CD4+ and CD8+ blood T cells by week 6 at 0.1 to 3.0 mg/kg.

V was trimmed by 6 bases and J by 4 bases, leaving 5 bases between them. CDR1 is MNHNY, CDR2 SVGAGI, per germline (reference sequence). The CDR3 is 11 residues long. Baseline was the first blood sampling point, followed by cycle 4 day 1 and cycle 7 day 1. TCRdb's copy holds only in-frame clones and misses some; the assay was immunoSEQ multiplex PCR. The table includes 20,000 or so clones, roughly four fifths detected once. Sample: CD4+ or CD8+ T cells sorted from blood, taken in a trial of the OX40 agonist ivuxolimab. This clonotype was sampled from an adult with an advanced solid tumor such as melanoma, head and neck, liver or kidney cancer. The chain links TRBV6-6 to TRBJ2-3; no definite D call. Here the CDR3 DNA reads TGTGCCAGCAGCCCTTCAGATACGCAGTATTTT. This translates into CASSPSDTQYF.